These T cell receptor beta chains were read from a single sample in a study of shared clonotypes between healthy human individuals. TCRdb's table, derived via immunoSEQ multiplex PCR, lists solely in-frame clones and lacks some. Of some 2,500,000 clones in the sample, roughly 90% were seen once. The source material was naive CD4+ T cells from PBMCs. The receptors derive from a man in his late teens or twenties in good health. Some clones in this sample may be carry-over from other donors' samples. The CDR3 runs from the conserved cysteine through the conserved F or W. Fields, in order: J gene, V gene, D gene, clone size, CDR3 protein, CDR3 DNA. A D gene is named only where the DNA matches it firmly. A clone size is listed for some rows: how often the clone was seen (once, few, many), or a class if it is expanded.

>TRBJ1-4|TRBV30|-|once
CAWGSEKLFF
TGTGCCTGGGGCAGCGAAAAACTGTTTTTT
>TRBJ2-5|TRBV25-1|TRBD2|-
CASSRAGASRETQYF
TGTGCCAGCAGCAGAGCGGGAGCTTCCAGGGAGACCCAGTACTTC
>TRBJ1-5|TRBV28|-|once
CASSLRHRVVLGQPQHF
TGTGCCAGCAGTTTAAGGCACAGGGTGGTGTTAGGTCAGCCCCAGCATTTT
>TRBJ2-7|TRBV28|-|once
CASTPLGASRSYEQYF
TGTGCCAGCACTCCCCTAGGGGCTAGCAGGAGCTACGAGCAGTACTTC
>TRBJ1-1|TRBV7-9|-|-
CASSLGQGHTEAFF
TGTGCCAGCAGCTTAGGGCAGGGGCACACTGAAGCTTTCTTT
>TRBJ2-5|TRBV6-5|-|-
CASSSPAGPLETQYF
TGTGCCAGCAGTTCCCCAGCCGGGCCCCTAGAGACCCAGTACTTC
>TRBJ2-2|TRBV29-1|TRBD1|-
CSVRDRVTGELFF
TGCAGCGTCCGGGACAGGGTCACCGGGGAGCTGTTTTTT
>TRBJ2-7|TRBV6-6|-|-
CASSPSDEQYF
TGTGCCAGCAGTCCCAGCGACGAGCAGTACTTC
>TRBJ2-5|TRBV4-2|TRBD1|-
CASSQDPRTGRTQYF
TGTGCCAGCAGCCAAGATCCCCGGACAGGACGGACCCAGTACTTC
>TRBJ2-2|TRBV5-1|-|-
CASYSGGTSNTGELFF
TGCGCCAGCTATAGTGGGGGGACATCTAACACCGGGGAGCTGTTTTTT
>TRBJ1-1|TRBV7-2|-|-
CASSLAAGGTEAFF
TGTGCCAGCAGCCTCGCCGCGGGGGGCACTGAAGCTTTCTTT